Detailed here is one TCR beta chain. Its antigen is undetermined. The data originate from a study of post-analysis software for immune sequencing data. Study conclusions and caveats: Patients with multiple sclerosis recorded significantly lower normalized Chao1 diversity than controls, the study found. Under the F measure, samples that were prepared in one batch clustered strongly together. Roughly 5 TRBV segments occurring more often in patients than controls included TRBV5-6, TRBV5-1 and TRBV20-1.

Every TCR beta cDNA library bore unique molecular identifiers. Each CDR3 protein gets one entry after TCRdb re-called the PCR reads with MiXCR. This table holds fewer than 850,000 distinct CDR3 sequences, about 43% found once. The CDR3 spans 15 residues. Germline CDR1 and CDR2: MNHEY and SMNVEV (reference sequence). After removal of 8 bases from V and 6 bases from J, the junction contained 10 bases not matched to a gene. Source material: blood. V and J are TRBV27 and TRBJ2-1; 10 nucleotides agree with TRBD2. This receptor was obtained from a girl under 18 with multiple sclerosis. CDR3 bases: TGTGCCAGCGGCTTAGCGGGAGGTGGTCCCAATGAGCAGTTCTTC. Amino acid sequence: CASGLAGGGPNEQFF.